This is a list of T cell receptor beta chains from one sample in a study of CXCR3-negative and CXCR3-positive naive CD8 T cells. TCRdb reprocessed the 5' RACE reads and reports one entry per CDR3 protein, with no DNA. The sample data list some 140,000 distinct CDR3 sequences. Sequenced: naive CXCR3+ CD8+ T cells from blood. The receptor source for this set is a human donor in good health. Some clones in this sample may be carry-over from other donors' samples. The CDR3 runs from the conserved cysteine through the conserved F or W.

>TRBJ2-1|12|TRBV12-3/TRBV12-4
CASSSSFDEQFF
>TRBJ2-1|14|TRBV27
CASSFGREYNDQFF
>TRBJ2-7|16|TRBV15
CATSRDRLASTYEQYF
>TRBJ2-5|16|TRBV2
CASSDLAGESQETQYF
>TRBJ2-1|16|TRBV9
CASSVGIAETYNEQFF
>TRBJ2-1|17|TRBV6-2/TRBV6-3
CASSYPRTDRTSNEQFF
>TRBJ2-3|17|TRBV5-4
CASSPRVGGGTTDTQYF
>TRBJ2-2|15|TRBV6-5
CASRYRGLDTGELFF
>TRBJ2-3|16|TRBV3-1
CASSQTSGGITDTQYF
>TRBJ2-7|16|TRBV9
CASSPEGSGGIYEQYF
>TRBJ2-1|14|TRBV28
CASSPLAGYNEQFF
>TRBJ1-1|16|TRBV4-3
CASSPDPIEGSTEAFF
>TRBJ2-5|14|TRBV10-3
CAISEFDSQETQYF
>TRBJ2-2|14|TRBV7-9
CASSSSSAAGELFF
>TRBJ2-2|15|TRBV7-2
CASSSGTINTGELFF
>TRBJ1-6|16|TRBV27
CASSISGTGWNSPLHF
>TRBJ2-3|15|TRBV4-1
CASSQEARSTDTQYF
>TRBJ2-2|13|TRBV6-6
CASFEKDTGELFF
>TRBJ2-2|13|TRBV30
CAWSALGTGELFF
>TRBJ2-1|16|TRBV4-3
CASSQEGGAPYNEQFF
>TRBJ2-1|16|TRBV19
CASSIGGTFSYNEQFF
>TRBJ1-5|15|TRBV5-6
CASSFGGFGNQPQHF
>TRBJ2-7|15|TRBV4-1
CASSQESGAAWEQYF
>TRBJ2-5|19|TRBV12-3/TRBV12-4
CASSLFLPRSLAGEETQYF
>TRBJ2-5|14|TRBV12-3/TRBV12-4
CASSSSGLQETQYF